This T cell receptor (beta chain) comes out of a study of cytomegalovirus exposure and HLA in healthy donors. Study overall: Falling in the Caucasian-associated ancestry cluster were less than 85% of some 400 genotyped donors. Study-level findings and limits: A later analysis found common viral pathogens apparently linked to several of the most significant clusters. Most of the TCR beta V segments (in an earlier analysis) were productive either about 87% or about 30% of the time.

As regards this clone: Its matching antigen is unknown.

The PCR made use of 60 Vbeta and 13 Jbeta primers. Repertoires were generated with immunoSEQ multiplex PCR, while TCRdb's copy carries only in-frame clones and drops some. The sample has more than 140,000 clones; about 80% are singletons. CDR1 and CDR2 (germline): WNHNN, SYGVQD (reference sequence). V shed 10 bases and J shed 1 base, with 14 bases lying between them. The CDR3 runs 14 residues. The V and J genes are TRBV10-1 and TRBJ2-1; tentative D call: TRBD2 (6 bases). Material: PBMCs. The clonotype comes from a man aged 30-40 years in good health and CMV-seropositive. The CDR3 DNA is TGCGCCACCCAGGAGGGAAGGTCCTACAATGAGCAGTTCTTC. Residues: CATQEGRSYNEQFF.